This T cell receptor (beta chain) was recorded in a study of vaccination effects on CD4 cells after COVID-19. Study-wide results and limits: After vaccination of healthy people, only 1 of 255 vaccine-induced clones cross-reacted with common cold coronaviruses. Pronounced clonal contraction occurred in clones induced by infection and by vaccine late after vaccination.

Some clones are missing from TCRdb's copy, which holds only in-frame ones; the method was immunoSEQ multiplex PCR. The sample has about 80,000 clones, about three quarters seen once. This clone came up a few times. Its antigen is still unknown. Within the ViraFEST assay, antigen-specific CD4+ T cells underwent expansion with viral peptide pools prior to sequencing. Subsequent to roughly 9 days of culture, CD4+ T cells were isolated. Each participant received a vaccine that was either BNT162b2 or mRNA-1273, given as two doses. Each vaccine recipient was nucleocapsid antibody negative and had no prior SARS-CoV-2 infection. IL-2 medium supplanted half the medium on days 3 and 7. The V end lost 4 bases, the J end lost 1 base, and 8 bases lay between the germline ends. CDR1 and CDR2 from the germline V gene are SGHRS and YFSETQ. CDR3 length: 13 residues.

The receptor's source is a human donor who received a COVID-19 vaccine. The chain recombines TRBV5-1 with TRBJ1-1; weak D call: TRBD1 (5 bases). The starting material was CD4+ T cells from PBMCs cultured with HCoV-OC43 spike peptides, obtained after COVID-19 vaccination. Subset: HCoV-OC43 spike overlapping peptide pool stimulation. The CDR3 sequence: CASSPTGNTEAFF. CDR3 bases: TGCGCCAGCAGCCCAACAGGGAACACTGAAGCTTTCTTT.